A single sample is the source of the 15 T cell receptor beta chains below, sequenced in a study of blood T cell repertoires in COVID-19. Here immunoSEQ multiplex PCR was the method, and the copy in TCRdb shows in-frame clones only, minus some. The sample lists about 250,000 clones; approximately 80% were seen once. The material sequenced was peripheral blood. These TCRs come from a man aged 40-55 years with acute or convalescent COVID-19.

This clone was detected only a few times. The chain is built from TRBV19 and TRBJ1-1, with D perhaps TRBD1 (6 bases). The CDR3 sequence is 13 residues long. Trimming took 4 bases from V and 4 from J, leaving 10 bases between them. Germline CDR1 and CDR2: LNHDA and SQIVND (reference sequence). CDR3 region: CASSNTGSTEAFF. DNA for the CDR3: TGTGCCAGTAGTAACACAGGGAGCACTGAAGCTTTCTTT.

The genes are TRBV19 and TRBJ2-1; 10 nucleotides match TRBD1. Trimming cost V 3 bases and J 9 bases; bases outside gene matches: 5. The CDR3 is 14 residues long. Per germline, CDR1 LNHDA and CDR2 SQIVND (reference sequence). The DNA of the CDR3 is TGTGCCAGTAGTATCGACAGGGGGCGAGGTGAGCAGTTCTTC. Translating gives CASSIDRGRGEQFF.

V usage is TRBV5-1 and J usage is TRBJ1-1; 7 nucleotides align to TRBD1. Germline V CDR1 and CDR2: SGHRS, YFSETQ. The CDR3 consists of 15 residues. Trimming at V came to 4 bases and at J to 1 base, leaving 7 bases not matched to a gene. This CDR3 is CASSPRQGQNTEAFF. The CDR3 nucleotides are TGCGCCAGCAGCCCCAGACAGGGCCAGAACACTGAAGCTTTCTTT.

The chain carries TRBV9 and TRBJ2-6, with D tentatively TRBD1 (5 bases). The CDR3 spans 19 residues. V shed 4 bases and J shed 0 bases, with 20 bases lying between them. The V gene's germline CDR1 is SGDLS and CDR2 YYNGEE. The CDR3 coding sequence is TGTGCCAGCAGCTACCCCACAGGTCTTGACCTCTCTGGGGCCAACGTCCTGACTTTC. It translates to CASSYPTGLDLSGANVLTF.

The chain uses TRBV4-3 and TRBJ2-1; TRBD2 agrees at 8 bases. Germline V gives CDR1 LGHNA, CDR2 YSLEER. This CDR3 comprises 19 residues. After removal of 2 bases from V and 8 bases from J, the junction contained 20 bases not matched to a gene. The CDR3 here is CASSQRLGQAGALVYEQFF. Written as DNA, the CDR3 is TGCGCCAGCAGCCAAAGACTGGGACAAGCGGGAGCTCTAGTTTATGAGCAGTTCTTC.

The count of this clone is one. CDR3 region: CASSPPQTYGYTF. CDR3 DNA sequence: TGTGCCAGCTCACCACCGCAGACTTACGGCTACACCTTC. The rearrangement joins TRBV18 to TRBJ1-2; D remains ambiguous. From germline, CDR1 is KGHSH and CDR2 LQKENI. CDR3 length: 13 residues. The ends were cut back, 0 bases at V and 8 bases at J, with 10 bases in the middle.

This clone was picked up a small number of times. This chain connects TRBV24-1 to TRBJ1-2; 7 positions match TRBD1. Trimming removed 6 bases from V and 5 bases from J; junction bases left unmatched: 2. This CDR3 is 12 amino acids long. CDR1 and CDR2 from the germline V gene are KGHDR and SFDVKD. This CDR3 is CATSMTGYGYTF. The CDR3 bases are TGTGCCACCAGTATGACAGGGTATGGCTACACCTTC.

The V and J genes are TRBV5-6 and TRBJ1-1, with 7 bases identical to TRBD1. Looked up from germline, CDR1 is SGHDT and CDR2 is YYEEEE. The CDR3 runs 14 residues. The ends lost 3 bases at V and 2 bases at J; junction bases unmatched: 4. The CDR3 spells CASSWQGGNTEAFF. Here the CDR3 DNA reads TGTGCCAGCAGCTGGCAGGGGGGAAACACTGAAGCTTTCTTT.

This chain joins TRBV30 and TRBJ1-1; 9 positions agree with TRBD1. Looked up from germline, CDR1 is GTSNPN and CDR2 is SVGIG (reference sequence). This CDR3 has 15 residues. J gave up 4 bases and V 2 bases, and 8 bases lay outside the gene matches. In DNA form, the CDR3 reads TGTGCCTGGAGTTCCCGGGACAGGGTAGGCACTGAAGCTTTCTTT. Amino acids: CAWSSRDRVGTEAFF.

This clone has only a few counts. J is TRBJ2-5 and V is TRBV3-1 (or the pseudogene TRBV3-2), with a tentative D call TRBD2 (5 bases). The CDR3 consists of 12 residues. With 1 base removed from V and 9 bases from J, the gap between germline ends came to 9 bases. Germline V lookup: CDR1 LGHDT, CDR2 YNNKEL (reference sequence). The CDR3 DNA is TGTGCCAGCAGCCAAGTTCCGGAGGCCCAGTACTTC. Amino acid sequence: CASSQVPEAQYF.

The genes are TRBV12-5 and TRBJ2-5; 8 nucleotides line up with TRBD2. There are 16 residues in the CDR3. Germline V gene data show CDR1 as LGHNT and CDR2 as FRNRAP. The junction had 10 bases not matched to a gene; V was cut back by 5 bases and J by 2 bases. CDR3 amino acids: CASGPPREGLQETQYF. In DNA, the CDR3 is TGTGCTAGTGGTCCCCCCCGGGAGGGGTTACAAGAGACCCAGTACTTC.

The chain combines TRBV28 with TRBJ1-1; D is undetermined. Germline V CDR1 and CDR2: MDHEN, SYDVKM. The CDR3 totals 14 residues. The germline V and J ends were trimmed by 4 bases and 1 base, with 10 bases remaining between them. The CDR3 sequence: CASSSPLENTEAFF. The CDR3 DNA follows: TGTGCCAGCAGTTCCCCCCTAGAGAACACTGAAGCTTTCTTT.

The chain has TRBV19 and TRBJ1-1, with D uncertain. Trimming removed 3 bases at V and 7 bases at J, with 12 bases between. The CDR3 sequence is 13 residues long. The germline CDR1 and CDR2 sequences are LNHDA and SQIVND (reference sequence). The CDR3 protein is CASSMSYRYEAFF. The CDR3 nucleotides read TGTGCCAGTAGTATGTCATACAGATATGAAGCTTTCTTT.

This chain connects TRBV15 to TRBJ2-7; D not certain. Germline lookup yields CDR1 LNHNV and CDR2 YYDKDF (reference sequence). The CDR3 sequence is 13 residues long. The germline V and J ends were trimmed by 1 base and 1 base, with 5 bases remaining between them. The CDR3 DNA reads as TGTGCCACCAGCAGAGGGCTTTCCTACGAGCAGTACTTC. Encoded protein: CATSRGLSYEQYF.

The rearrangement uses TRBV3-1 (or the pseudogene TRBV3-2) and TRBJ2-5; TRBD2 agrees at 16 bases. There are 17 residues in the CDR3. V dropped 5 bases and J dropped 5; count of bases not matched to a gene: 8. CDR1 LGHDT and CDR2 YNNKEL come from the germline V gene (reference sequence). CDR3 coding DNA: TGTGCCAGCAGCTCGGGACTAGCGGGAGGGCCGGGCGAGACCCAGTACTTC. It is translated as CASSSGLAGGPGETQYF.